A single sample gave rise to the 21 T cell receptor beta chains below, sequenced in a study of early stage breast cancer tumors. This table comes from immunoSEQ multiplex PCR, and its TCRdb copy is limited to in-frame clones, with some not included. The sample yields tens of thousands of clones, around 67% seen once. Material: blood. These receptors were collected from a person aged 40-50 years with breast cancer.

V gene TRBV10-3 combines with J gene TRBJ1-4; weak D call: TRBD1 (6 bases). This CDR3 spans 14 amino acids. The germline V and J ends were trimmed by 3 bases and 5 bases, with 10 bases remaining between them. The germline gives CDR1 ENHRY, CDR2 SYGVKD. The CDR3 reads CAISEGTQNEKLFF. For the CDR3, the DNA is TGTGCCATCAGTGAAGGGACACAGAATGAAAAACTGTTTTTT.

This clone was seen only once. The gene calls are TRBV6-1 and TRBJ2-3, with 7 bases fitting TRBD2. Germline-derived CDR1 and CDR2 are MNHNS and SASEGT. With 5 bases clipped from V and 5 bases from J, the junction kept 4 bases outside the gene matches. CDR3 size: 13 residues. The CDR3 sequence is CASSRGRGDTQYF. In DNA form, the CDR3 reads TGTGCCAGCAGTCGGGGGAGGGGAGATACGCAGTATTTT.

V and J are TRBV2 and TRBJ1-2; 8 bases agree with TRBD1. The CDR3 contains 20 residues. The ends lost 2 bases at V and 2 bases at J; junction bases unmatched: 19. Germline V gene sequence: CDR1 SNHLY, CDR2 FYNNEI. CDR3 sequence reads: CASSEWRLRQGALANYGYTF. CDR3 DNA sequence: TGTGCCAGCAGTGAATGGCGACTGAGGCAGGGGGCTTTGGCGAACTATGGCTACACCTTC.

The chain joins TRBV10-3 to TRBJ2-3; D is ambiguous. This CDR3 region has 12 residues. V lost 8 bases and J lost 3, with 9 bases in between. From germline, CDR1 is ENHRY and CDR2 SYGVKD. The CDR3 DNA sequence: TGTGCCATCGAAGACGATACAGATACGCAGTATTTT. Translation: CAIEDDTDTQYF.

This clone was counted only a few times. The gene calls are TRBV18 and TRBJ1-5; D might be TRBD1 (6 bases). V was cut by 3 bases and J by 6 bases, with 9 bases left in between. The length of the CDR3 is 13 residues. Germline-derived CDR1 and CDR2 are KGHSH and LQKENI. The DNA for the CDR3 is TGTGCCAGCTCACCGGGAGGGGGTCAGCCCCAGCATTTT. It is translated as CASSPGGGQPQHF.

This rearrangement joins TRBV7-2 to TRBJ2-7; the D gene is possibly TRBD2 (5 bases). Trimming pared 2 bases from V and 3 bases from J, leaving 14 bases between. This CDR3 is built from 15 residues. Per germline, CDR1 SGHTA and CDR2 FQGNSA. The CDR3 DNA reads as TGTGCCAGCAGCTTAAATCCGAGACTAAGCTACGAGCAGTACTTC. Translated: CASSLNPRLSYEQYF.

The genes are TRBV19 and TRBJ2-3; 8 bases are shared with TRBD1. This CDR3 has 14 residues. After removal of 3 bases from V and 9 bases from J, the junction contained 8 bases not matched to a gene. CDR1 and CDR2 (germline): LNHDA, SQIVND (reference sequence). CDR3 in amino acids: CASSIGRQGRTQYF. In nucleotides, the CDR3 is TGTGCCAGTAGTATCGGCCGACAGGGGAGAACGCAGTATTTT.

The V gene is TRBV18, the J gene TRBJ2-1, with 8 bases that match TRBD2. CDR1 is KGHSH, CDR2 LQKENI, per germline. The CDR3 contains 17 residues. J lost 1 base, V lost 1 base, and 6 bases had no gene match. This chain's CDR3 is CASSPRGREGSYNEQFF. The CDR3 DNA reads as TGTGCCAGCTCACCACGGGGCCGGGAGGGGTCCTACAATGAGCAGTTCTTC.

Here the CDR3 DNA reads TGCGCCAGCAGCCGCGACAGGGGGCCTAATGAAAAACTGTTTTTT. Protein sequence: CASSRDRGPNEKLFF. This chain uses TRBV4-3 with TRBJ1-4; 10 bases map to TRBD1. CDR1 is LGHNA and CDR2 is YSLEER in the germline V gene. This CDR3 has 15 amino acids. Trimming cost V 4 bases and J 3 bases; bases outside gene matches: 2.

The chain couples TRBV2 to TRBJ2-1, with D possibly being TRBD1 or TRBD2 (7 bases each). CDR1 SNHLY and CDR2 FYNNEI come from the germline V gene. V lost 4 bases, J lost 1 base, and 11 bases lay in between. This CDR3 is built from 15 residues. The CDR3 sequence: CASSAQGGSYNEQFF. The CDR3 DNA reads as TGTGCCAGCAGTGCCCAGGGGGGGTCCTACAATGAGCAGTTCTTC.

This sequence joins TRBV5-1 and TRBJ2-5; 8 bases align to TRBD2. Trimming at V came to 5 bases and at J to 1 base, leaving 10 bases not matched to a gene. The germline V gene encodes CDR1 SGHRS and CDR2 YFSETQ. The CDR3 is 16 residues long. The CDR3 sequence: CASSPRVAGPQETQYF. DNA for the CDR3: TGCGCCAGCAGTCCCCGAGTAGCGGGACCCCAAGAGACCCAGTACTTC.

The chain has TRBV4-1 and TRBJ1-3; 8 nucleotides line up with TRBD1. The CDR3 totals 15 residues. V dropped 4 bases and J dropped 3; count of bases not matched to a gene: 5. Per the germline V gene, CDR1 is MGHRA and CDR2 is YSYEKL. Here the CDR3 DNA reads TGCGCCAGCAGCCGGGACAGGAACCATGGAAACACCATATATTTT. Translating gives CASSRDRNHGNTIYF.

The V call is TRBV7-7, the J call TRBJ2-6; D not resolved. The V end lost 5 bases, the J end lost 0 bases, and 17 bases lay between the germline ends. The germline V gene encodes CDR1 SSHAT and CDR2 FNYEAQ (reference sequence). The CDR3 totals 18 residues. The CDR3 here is CASSPGRIINSGANVLTF. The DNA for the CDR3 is TGTGCCAGCAGCCCCGGACGGATAATTAACTCTGGGGCCAACGTCCTGACTTTC.

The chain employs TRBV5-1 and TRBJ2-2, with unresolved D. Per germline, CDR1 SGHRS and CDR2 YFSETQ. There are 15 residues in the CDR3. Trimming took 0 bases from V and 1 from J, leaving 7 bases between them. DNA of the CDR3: TGCGCCAGCAGCTTGGCCGGTCGGAACACCGGGGAGCTGTTTTTT. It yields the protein CASSLAGRNTGELFF.

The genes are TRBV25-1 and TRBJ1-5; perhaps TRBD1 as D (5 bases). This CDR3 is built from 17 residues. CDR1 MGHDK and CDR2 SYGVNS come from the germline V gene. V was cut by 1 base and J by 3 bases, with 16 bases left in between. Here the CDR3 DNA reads TGTGCCAGCAGTGAATTCAAGGGGTCTCCCCCCAATCAGCCCCAGCATTTT. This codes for CASSEFKGSPPNQPQHF.

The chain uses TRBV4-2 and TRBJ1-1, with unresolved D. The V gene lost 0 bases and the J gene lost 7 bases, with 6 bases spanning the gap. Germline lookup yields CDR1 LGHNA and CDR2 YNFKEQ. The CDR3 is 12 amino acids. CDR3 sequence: CASSQDASEAFF. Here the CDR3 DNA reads TGTGCCAGCAGCCAAGACGCCAGTGAAGCTTTCTTT.

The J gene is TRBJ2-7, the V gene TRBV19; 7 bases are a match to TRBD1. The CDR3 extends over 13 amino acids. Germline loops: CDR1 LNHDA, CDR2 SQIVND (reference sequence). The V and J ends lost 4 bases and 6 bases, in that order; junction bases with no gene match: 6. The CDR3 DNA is TGTGCCAGTAGTAGCCGACAGGGCGTCGAGCAGTACTTC. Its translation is CASSSRQGVEQYF.

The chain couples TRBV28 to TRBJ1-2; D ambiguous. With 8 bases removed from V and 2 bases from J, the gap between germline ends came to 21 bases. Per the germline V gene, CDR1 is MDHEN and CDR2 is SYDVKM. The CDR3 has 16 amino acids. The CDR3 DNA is TGTGCCAGCGCCGATAACGGACGGACTATCAACTATGGCTACACCTTC. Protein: CASADNGRTINYGYTF.

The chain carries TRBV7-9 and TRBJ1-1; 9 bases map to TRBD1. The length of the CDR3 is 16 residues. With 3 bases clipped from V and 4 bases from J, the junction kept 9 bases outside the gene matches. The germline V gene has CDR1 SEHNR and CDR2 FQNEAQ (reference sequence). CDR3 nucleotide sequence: TGTGCCAGCAGCTTGGGGCGACAGGGGGACGGCACTGAAGCTTTCTTT. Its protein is CASSLGRQGDGTEAFF.

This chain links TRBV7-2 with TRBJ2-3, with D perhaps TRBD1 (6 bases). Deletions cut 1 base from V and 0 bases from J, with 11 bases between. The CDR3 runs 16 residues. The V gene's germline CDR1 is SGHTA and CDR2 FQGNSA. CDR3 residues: CASSLGGPGSTDTQYF. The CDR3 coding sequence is TGTGCCAGCAGCTTAGGGGGGCCCGGCAGCACAGATACGCAGTATTTT.

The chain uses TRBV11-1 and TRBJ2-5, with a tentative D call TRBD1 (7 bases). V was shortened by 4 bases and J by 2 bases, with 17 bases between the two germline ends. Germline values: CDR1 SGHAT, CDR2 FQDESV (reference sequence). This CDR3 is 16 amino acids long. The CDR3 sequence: CASSSSGAGGQETQYF. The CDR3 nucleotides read TGTGCCAGCAGCTCCTCGGGGGCAGGGGGACAAGAGACCCAGTACTTC.